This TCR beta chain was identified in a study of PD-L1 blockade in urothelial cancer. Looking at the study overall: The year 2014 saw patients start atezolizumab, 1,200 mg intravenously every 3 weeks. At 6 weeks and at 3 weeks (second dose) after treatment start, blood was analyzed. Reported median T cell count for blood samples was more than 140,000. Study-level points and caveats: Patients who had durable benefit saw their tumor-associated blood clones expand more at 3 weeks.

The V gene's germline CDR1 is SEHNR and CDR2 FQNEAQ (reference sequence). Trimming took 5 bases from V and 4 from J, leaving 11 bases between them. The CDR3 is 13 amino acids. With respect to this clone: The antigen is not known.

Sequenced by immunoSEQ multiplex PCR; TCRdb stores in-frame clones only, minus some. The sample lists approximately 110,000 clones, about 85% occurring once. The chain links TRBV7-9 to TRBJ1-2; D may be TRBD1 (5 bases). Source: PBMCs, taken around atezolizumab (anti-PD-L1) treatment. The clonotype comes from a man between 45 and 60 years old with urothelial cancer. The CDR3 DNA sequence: TGTGCCAGCAGCAGTGACAGCCCCTATGGCTACACCTTC. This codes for CASSSDSPYGYTF.